Given below is one TCR beta chain in context. This clone's antigen is unknown. No clone much larger than this one lies a single base away; base qualities are absent. Systemically healthy Caucasian individuals from Russia, some 38 in total and aged about 6 to 95 years, were included as donors. Approximately 9.3 milliliters of peripheral blood were drawn from each donor into EDTA-treated Vacutainer tubes. Ficoll-Paque density-gradient centrifugation was used to isolate PBMCs, with at least 6 million per sample. Total RNA, at least 6 micrograms per sample, was extracted from PBMCs with Trizol reagent. For every donor, flow cytometry on a PBMC aliquot measured the percentage of naive CD45RAhigh/CD27high T cells. This sample stems from a study of blood T cells in healthy people across ages (dated by TCRdb to 2013 to 2016). Some background on the complete study: Template switching captured roughly one uniquely barcoded TCR beta cDNA molecule per two T cells in model experiments. Donors were grouped into four age groups: young (average roughly 17 years), middle-aged (about 40), aged (around 60) and long-lived (82). To avoid experimental bias, donors of different ages were randomly spread across the sequencing lanes. The study measured age-related changes in TCR beta repertoire diversity using deep sequencing normalized with unique cDNA molecular identifiers. For two donors (one aged 18 to 30 and one aged 80 or older), the study analyzed two additional independent replicas of 1 million unique cDNA reads from the same blood draw. What the work shows at the level of the full study, not this receptor alone: Since profiling was done on bulk unsorted PBMCs, naive and antigen-experienced compartments could not be conclusively compared. A strong correlation was found between observed TCR beta diversity and the percentage of naive T cells measured by flow cytometry. The CMV infection status of donors was not known, potentially confounding age-related changes in expanded clonotypes. As age increased, observed TCR beta diversity per million T cells dropped in a roughly linear way, and a significant reduction was already evident by age approximately 40. Estimates of total diversity from one million sequenced T cells were regarded as lower bounds and underestimates. Compared with the aged group, more naive CD4+ T cells, fewer expanded clones and increased TCR diversity were shown by the long-lived group, suggesting age selection.

From the germline V gene, CDR1 is SGHDN and CDR2 is FVKESK. V is cut by 2 bases and J by 3 bases, and the space between the germline ends is 5 bases. From the cysteine through the phenylalanine, the CDR3 covers 12 amino acids. Of the read, only the CDR3 DNA is kept; its 36 bases are in frame from base 1. Library preparation used 5' RACE. The second PCR ran for roughly 7 to 11 cycles and used a J-beta primer mix along with a sample-barcoded 5' primer. A unique molecular identifier was introduced onto each TCR beta cDNA molecule by a template-switch 5' adaptor carrying 12 random nucleotides. Each sample yielded at least 3 million CDR3-containing paired-end reads. All of the RNA was converted into first-strand cDNA using the Mint cDNA synthesis kit, with a TRBC-specific oligonucleotide serving as the primer. After uracil-DNA glycosylase treatment, a first 18-cycle PCR used universal primers M1SS and BC2_uni_R on all cDNA. As for the original processing: Normalization of each sample was performed by random selection of 1 million high-quality reads, each carrying a distinct molecular identifier. Instead of being binned into consensus sequences, reads that shared molecular identifiers were thrown out. CDR3 identification, clonotype clustering and error correction used MiTCR with a Q25 quality threshold and the strictest error-elimination algorithm. A nonparametric unseen species model using Euler transformation provided a lower-bound estimate of total TCR beta diversity. TCRdb handled the public reads itself, with Q25 trimming in fastp and clone calling in MiXCR, and kept productive beta chains. CDR3 protein sequences are deduplicated, and each keeps its most common genes and DNA. The V and J calls here are based on TCRdb, not the publication. The sample table holds roughly 1.9 million distinct CDR3 sequences, of which around 42% were seen once. About 23% of the sample lies in the top ten.

Sequenced sample: blood. Recombination connected TRBV14 to TRBJ2-7, with the D gene call left open. This clonotype was obtained from a human donor in good health. The CDR3 corresponds to CASSQTFYEQYF. The base sequence is TGTGCCAGCAGCCAAACCTTCTACGAGCAGTACTTC.